This is a list of T cell receptor beta chains from one sample in a study of Ad26.COV2.S vaccination and SARS-CoV-2 variants. Here immunoSEQ multiplex PCR was the method, and the copy in TCRdb shows in-frame clones only, minus some. The data show more than 300,000 clones, 80% to 90% seen once. The specimen comprised peripheral blood, sampled in a trial of Ad26.COV2.S vaccine versus placebo. The receptors shown here come from a person between 18 and 65 years old who received the Ad26.COV2.S COVID-19 vaccine or a placebo. Each CDR3 is given without its conserved first and last residue. Expanded clones are given a class, and other clones once, few, many or no size at all.

clone_size	j_call	v_call	cdr3_aa
.	TRBJ1-2	TRBV5-5	ASSRDMNYGYT
once	TRBJ2-5	TRBV5-4	ASSLADSQETQY
.	TRBJ1-1	TRBV19	ASRDWASYTEAF
few	TRBJ2-7	TRBV11-2	ASSLDRTSLYEQY
.	TRBJ2-5	TRBV4-2	ASSHPRGSSQETQY
.	TRBJ2-7	TRBV19	ASSIPGERSSYEQY
.	TRBJ1-1	TRBV28	ASSLWGQGYSTEAF
.	TRBJ2-2	TRBV2	ASSERSIGELF
.	TRBJ2-1	TRBV4-1	ASSSPGLTIYNEQF
.	TRBJ2-5	TRBV23-1	ASSQSQRTVKTQY
.	TRBJ1-4	TRBV19	ASSIRSVGMGEKLF
.	TRBJ1-5	TRBV21-1	ASSNNQPQH
few	TRBJ2-5	TRBV7-2	ASSLKGRVETQY
.	TRBJ2-3	TRBV6-1	ASSEARGRGADTQY
.	TRBJ2-5	TRBV10-3	AISDGQKETQY
.	TRBJ1-1	TRBV28	ASSLHRGGAEAF
.	TRBJ2-7	TRBV29-1	SVPQGYEQY
.	TRBJ2-2	TRBV12-3/TRBV12-4	ASSLWGSGELF
.	TRBJ2-6	TRBV27	ASSFSLHHSGANVLT
.	TRBJ1-4	TRBV24-1	ATSDPGTGNEKLF
.	TRBJ2-2	TRBV7-9	ASSFGTGGNEELF
.	TRBJ1-5	TRBV2	ASSPYGGGRNNQPQH
once	TRBJ2-3	TRBV18	ASSPSADTQY
.	TRBJ1-4	TRBV27	ASSSPPGQQTTNEKLF
.	TRBJ1-5	TRBV13	ASSLGGPNQPQH
.	TRBJ2-7	TRBV24-1	ATSDRDTRSLYEQY
few	TRBJ2-3	TRBV29-1	SVESGRGGTDTQY
.	TRBJ2-3	TRBV4-1	ASSRNSGGVDTQY
.	TRBJ2-3	TRBV19	ASRLAGGYLDTQY
.	TRBJ2-7	TRBV4-2	ASSHATGDEGTVSYEQY
.	TRBJ2-2	TRBV5-1	ASSLEASGGVGELF
once	TRBJ1-4	TRBV7-2	ASRGGEKLF
few	TRBJ1-2	TRBV19	ASRTLTETYGYT
.	TRBJ2-7	TRBV5-1	ASSSGQGFHEQY
.	TRBJ1-1	TRBV7-2	ASSVWEEGTEAF
.	TRBJ1-2	TRBV7-9	ASSLEGRNYGYT
.	TRBJ2-1	TRBV11-2	ASSLDVGREAYNEQF
few	TRBJ1-5	TRBV4-1	ASSQGVQNQPQH
.	TRBJ2-1	TRBV25-1	ASSELGQSLYNEQF
.	TRBJ1-2	TRBV5-6	ASSLGPTAYGYT
.	TRBJ1-1	TRBV7-8	ASSPTGPNTEAF
.	TRBJ1-5	TRBV28	ASSLFRQGDQPQH
.	TRBJ1-5	TRBV5-5	ASSSGRGVRGSNQPQH
.	TRBJ2-7	TRBV25-1	ASRGGQDYEQY
.	TRBJ2-4	TRBV5-4	ASSSHPAGEGNIQY
.	TRBJ2-7	TRBV30	AWGGAREQY
.	TRBJ1-3	TRBV7-2	ASSLEGAGTIY
.	TRBJ1-2	TRBV29-1	SVDYGGYGYT
once	TRBJ1-2	TRBV4-3	ASSQTQGARGYT
.	TRBJ1-1	TRBV10-3	AISPDSRVNAEAF
once	TRBJ2-7	TRBV27	ASKDGAIPYEQY
few	TRBJ1-1	TRBV10-3	AISDPGRTTEAF